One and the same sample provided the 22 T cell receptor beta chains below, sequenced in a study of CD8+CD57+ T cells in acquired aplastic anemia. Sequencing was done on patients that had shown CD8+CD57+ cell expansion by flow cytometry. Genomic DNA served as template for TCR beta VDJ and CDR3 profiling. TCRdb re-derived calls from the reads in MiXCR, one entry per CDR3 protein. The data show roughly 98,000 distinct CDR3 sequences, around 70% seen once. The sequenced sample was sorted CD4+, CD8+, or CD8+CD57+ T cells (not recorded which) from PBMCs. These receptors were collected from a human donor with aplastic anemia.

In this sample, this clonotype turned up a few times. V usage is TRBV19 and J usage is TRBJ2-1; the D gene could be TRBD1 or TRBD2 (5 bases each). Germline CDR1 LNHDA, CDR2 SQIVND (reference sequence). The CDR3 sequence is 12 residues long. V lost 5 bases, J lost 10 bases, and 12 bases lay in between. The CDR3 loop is CASSGTHSEQFF. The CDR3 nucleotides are TGTGCCAGTAGTGGGACCCATTCGGAGCAGTTCTTC.

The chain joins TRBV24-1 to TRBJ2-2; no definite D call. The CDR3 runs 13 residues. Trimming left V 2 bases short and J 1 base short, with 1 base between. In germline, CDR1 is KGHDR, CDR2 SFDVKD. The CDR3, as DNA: TGTGCCACCAGTGATTGGAACACCGGGGAGCTGTTTTTT. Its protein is CATSDWNTGELFF.

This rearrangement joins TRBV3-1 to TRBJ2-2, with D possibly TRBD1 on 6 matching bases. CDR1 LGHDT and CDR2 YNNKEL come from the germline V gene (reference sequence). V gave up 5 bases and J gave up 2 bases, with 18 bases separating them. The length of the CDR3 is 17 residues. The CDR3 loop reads CASSNYRPGHNTGELFF. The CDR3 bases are TGTGCCAGCAGCAACTATAGGCCGGGACATAACACCGGGGAGCTGTTTTTT. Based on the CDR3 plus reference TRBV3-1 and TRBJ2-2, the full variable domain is DTAVSQTPKYLVTQMGNDKSIKCEQNLGHDTMYWYKQDSKKFLKIMFSYNNKELIINETVPNRFSPKSPDKAHLNLHINSLELGDSAVYFCASSNYRPGHNTGELFFGEGSRLTVL.

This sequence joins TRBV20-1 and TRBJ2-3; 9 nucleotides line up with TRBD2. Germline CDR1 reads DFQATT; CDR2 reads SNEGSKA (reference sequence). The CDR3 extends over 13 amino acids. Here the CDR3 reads CRLAGARTDTQYF. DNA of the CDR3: TGCAGGTTAGCGGGGGCTCGCACAGATACGCAGTATTTT.

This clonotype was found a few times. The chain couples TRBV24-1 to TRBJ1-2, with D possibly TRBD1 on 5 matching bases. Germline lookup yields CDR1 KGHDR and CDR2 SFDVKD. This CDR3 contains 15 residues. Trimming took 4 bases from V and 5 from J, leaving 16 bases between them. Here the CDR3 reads CATSDSGTADYGYTF. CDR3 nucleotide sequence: TGTGCCACCAGTGACTCCGGGACGGCGGATTATGGCTACACCTTC.

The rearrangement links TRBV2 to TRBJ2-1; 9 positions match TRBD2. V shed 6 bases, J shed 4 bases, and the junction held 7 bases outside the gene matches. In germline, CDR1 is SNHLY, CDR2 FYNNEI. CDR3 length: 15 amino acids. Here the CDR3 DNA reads TGTGCCAGCAGCCCGACTAGCGGTATATACAATGAGCAGTTCTTC. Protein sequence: CASSPTSGIYNEQFF.

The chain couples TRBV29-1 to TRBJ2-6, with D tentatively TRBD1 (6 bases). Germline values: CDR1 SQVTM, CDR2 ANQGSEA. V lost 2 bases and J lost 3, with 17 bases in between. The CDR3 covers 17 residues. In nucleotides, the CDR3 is TGCAGCGTTGAACGACTGACAGGCCTGAATGGGGCCAACGTCCTGACTTTC. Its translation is CSVERLTGLNGANVLTF.

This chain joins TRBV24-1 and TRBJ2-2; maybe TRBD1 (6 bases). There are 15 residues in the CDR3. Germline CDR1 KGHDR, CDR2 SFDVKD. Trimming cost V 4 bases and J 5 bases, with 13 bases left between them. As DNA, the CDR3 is TGTGCCACCAGTGACACCTACAGGGTGACCGGGGAGCTGTTTTTT. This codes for CATSDTYRVTGELFF.

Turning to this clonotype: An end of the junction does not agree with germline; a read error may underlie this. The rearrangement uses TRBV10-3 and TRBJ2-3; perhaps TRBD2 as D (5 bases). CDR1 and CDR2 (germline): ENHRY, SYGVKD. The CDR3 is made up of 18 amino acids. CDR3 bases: TGTGCCATCAGCGAGTCCGTAAGCGGATCTACTAGCACAGATACGCAGTATTTT. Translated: CAISESVSGSTSTDTQYF.

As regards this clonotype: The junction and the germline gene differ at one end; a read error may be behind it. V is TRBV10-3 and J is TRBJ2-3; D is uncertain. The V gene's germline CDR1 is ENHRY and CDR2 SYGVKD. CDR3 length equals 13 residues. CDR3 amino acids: CAIRESATDTQYF. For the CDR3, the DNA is TGTGCCATCAGGGAGTCGGCCACAGATACGCAGTATTTT.

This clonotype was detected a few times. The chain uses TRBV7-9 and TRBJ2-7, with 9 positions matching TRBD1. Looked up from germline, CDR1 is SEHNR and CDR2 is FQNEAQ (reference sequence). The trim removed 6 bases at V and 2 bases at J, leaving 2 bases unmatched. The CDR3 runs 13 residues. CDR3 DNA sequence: TGTGCCAGCAGGGGACAGGGAACCTACGAGCAGTACTTC. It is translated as CASRGQGTYEQYF. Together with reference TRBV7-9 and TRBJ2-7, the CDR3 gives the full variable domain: DTGVSQNPRHKITKRGQNVTFRCDPISEHNRLYWYRQTLGQGPEFLTYFQNEAQLEKSRLLSDRFSAERPKGSFSTLEIQRTEQGDSAMYLCASRGQGTYEQYFGPGTRLTVT.

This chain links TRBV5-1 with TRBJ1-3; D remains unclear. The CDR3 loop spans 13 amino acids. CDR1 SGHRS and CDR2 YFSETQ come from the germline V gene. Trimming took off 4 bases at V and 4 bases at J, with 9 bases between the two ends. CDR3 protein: CASSTDEGNTIYF. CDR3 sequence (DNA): TGCGCCAGCAGCACCGACGAGGGAAACACCATATATTTT.

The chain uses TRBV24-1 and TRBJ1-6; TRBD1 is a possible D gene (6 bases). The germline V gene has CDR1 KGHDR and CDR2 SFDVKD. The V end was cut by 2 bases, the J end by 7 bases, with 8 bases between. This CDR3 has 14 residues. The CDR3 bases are TGTGCCACCAGTGATTCCAGGGGAAATTCACCCCTCCACTTT. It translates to CATSDSRGNSPLHF.

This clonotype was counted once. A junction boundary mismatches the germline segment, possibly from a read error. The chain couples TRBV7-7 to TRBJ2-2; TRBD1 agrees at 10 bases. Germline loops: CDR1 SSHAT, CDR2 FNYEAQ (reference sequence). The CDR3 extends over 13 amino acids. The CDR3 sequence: CAVDRGNTWELFF. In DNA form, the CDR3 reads TGTGCCGTGGACAGGGGGAACACCTGGGAGCTGTTTTTT.

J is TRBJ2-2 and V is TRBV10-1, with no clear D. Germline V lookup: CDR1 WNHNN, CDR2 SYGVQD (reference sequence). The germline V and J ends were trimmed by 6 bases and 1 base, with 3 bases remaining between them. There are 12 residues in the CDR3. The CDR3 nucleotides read TGCGCCAGCAGGATGAACACCGGGGAGCTGTTTTTT. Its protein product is CASRMNTGELFF.

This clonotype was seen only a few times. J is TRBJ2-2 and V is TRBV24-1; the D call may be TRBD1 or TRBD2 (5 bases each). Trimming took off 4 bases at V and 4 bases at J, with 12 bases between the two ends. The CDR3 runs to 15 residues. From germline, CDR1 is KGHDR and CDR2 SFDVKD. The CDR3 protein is CATSETGRFTGELFF. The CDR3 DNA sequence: TGTGCCACCAGTGAGACGGGGCGCTTCACCGGGGAGCTGTTTTTT.

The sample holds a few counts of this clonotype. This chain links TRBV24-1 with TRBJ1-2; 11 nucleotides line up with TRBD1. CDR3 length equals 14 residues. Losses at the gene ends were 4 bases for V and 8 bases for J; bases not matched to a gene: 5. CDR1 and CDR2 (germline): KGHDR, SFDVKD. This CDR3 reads CATSDRDRGFGYTF. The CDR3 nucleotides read TGTGCCACCAGTGACCGGGACAGGGGGTTCGGCTACACCTTC.

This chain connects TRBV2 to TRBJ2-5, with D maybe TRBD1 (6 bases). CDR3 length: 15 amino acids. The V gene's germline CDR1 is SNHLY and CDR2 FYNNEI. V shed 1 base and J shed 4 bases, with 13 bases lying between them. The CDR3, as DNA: TGTGCCAGCAGTGAAGTCCCCCGGACAGCAGAGACCCAGTACTTC. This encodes CASSEVPRTAETQYF.

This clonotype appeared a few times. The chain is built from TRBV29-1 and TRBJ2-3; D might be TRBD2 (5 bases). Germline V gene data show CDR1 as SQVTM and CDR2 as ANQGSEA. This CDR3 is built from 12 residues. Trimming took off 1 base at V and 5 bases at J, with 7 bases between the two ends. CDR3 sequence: CSVEGGLDTQYF. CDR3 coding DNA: TGCAGCGTTGAAGGAGGGTTAGATACGCAGTATTTT.

The CDR3 DNA reads as TGCAGTGCTAGAGATCGTTCGGGGTCCCTGGACGAGCAGTACTTC. This gives the protein CSARDRSGSLDEQYF. J is TRBJ2-7 and V is TRBV20-1; weak D call: TRBD2 (5 bases). Trimming took 0 bases from V and 5 from J, leaving 17 bases between them. Germline assignment: CDR1 DFQATT and CDR2 SNEGSKA (reference sequence). The CDR3 runs 15 residues.

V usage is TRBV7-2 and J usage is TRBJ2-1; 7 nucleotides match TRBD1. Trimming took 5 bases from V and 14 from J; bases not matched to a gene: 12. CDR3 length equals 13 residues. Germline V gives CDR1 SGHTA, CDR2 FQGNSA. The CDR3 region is CASSMNRGYGEFF. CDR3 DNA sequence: TGTGCCAGCAGCATGAACAGGGGTTATGGGGAGTTCTTC.

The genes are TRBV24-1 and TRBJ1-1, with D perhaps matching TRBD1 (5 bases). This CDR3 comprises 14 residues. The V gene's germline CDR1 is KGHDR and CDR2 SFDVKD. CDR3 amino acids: CPREEGPTVTEAFF. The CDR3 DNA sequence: TGTCCAAGGGAGGAGGGACCCACCGTGACAGAAGCTTTCTTT.